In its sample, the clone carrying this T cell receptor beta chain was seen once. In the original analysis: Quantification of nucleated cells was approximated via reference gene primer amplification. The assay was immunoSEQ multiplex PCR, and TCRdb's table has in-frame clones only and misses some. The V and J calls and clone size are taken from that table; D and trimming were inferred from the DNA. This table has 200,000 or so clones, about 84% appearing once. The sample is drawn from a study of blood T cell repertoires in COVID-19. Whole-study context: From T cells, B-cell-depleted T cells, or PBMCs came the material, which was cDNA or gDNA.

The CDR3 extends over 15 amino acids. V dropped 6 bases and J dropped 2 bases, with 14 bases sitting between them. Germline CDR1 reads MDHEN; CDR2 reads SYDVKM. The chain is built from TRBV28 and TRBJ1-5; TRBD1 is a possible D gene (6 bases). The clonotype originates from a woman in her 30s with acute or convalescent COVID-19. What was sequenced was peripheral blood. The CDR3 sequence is CASRWNRVGNQPQHF. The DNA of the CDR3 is TGTGCCAGCAGGTGGAACAGGGTGGGCAATCAGCCCCAGCATTTT. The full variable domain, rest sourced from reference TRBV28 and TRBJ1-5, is DVKVTQSSRYLVKRTGEKVFLECVQDMDHENMFWYRQDPGLGLRLIYFSYDVKMKEKGDIPEGYSVSREKKERFSLILESASTNQTSMYLCASRWNRVGNQPQHFGDGTRLSIL.